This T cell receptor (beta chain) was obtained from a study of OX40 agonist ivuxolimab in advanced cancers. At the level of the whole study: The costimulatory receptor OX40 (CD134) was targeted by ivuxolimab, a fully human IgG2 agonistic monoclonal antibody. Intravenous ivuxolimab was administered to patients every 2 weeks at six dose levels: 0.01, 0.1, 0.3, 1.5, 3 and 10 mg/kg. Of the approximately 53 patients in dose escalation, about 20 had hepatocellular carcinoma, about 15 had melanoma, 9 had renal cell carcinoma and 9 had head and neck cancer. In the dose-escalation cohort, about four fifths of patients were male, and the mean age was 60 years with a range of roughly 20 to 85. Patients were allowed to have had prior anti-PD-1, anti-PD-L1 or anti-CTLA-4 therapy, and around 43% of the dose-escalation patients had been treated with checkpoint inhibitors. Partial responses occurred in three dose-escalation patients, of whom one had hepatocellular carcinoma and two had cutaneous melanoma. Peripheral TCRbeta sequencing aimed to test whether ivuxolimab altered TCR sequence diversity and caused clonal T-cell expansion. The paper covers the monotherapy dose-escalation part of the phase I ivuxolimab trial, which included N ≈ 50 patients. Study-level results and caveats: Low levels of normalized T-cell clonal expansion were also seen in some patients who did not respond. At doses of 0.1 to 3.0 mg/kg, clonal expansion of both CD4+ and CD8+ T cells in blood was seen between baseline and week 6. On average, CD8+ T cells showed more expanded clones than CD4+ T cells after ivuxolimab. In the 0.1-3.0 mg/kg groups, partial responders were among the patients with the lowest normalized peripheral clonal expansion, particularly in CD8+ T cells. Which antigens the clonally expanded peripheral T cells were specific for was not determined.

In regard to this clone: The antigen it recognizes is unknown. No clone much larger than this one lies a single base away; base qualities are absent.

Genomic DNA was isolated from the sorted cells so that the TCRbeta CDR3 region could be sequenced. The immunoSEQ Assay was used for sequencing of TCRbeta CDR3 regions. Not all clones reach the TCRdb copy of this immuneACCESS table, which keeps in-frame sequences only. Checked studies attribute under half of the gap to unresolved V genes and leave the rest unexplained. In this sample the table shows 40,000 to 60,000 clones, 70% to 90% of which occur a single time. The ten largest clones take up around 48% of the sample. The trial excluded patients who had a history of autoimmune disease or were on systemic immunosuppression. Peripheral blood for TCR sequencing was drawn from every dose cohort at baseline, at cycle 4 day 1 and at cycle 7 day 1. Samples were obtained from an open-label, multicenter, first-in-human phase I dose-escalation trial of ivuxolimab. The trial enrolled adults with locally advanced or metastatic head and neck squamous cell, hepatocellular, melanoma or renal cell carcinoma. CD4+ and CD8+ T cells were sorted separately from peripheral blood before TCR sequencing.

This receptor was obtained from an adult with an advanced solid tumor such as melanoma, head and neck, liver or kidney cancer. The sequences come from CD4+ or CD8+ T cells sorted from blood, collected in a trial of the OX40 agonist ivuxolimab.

The CDR3 is CASLPGRGAYEQYF. In nucleotide form, the sequence is TGTGCCAGCCTCCCCGGCAGGGGTGCCTACGAGCAGTACTTC. The rearrangement joined TRBV6-5 to TRBJ2-7; the D gene is possibly TRBD1, with 6 bases matching. The CDR3 contains 14 residues, cysteine and phenylalanine counted. CDR3 DNA is the only sequence kept; it has 42 bases, read in frame from the first base. Trimming takes 8 bases from V and 2 bases from J, and the germline ends sit 16 bases apart. The CDR1 and CDR2 encoded by the germline V gene are MNHEY and SVGAGI.